This TCR beta chain was documented in a study of blood T cell repertoires in COVID-19. Study background: Researchers got acute and convalescent COVID-19 samples from the United States, Italy and Spain. PBMCs, B-cell-depleted T cells, or T cells were the source of the cDNA or gDNA that made up the material.

As processed by the authors: Reference gene primer amplification gave nucleated cell count estimates. Some clones are missing from TCRdb's copy, which holds only in-frame ones; the method was immunoSEQ multiplex PCR. The V and J calls and clone size come from that table; D and trimming were worked out from the DNA. The sample records 200,000 to 250,000 clones, about 81% being singletons. Trimming took 7 bases from V and 12 from J; bases not matched to a gene: 15. Germline V lookup: CDR1 MNHEY, CDR2 SMNVEV (reference sequence). CDR3 length: 15 amino acids. This sequence originates from a woman aged 80 or over with COVID-19, enrolled during active disease. Specimen: peripheral blood. This chain connects TRBV27 to TRBJ2-6; 7 bases match TRBD2. The CDR3 here is CASTQPGLPLSVLTF. The CDR3 nucleotides are TGTGCCAGCACCCAACCGGGACTACCCTTGTCCGTCCTGACTTTC.